The entry that follows covers one TCR beta chain sequence. The data belong to a study of human T cells and chemical hapten exposure. Study as a whole: Predominantly women, the patients had alopecia areata, totalis or universalis.

In the library, unique molecular identifiers were attached to individual cDNA molecules. Using its own MiXCR run on the reads, TCRdb lists one record per CDR3 protein. Of fewer than 5,000 distinct CDR3 sequences in the sample, about 50% were seen once. Specified treatment: therapeutic diphenylcyclopropenone sensitization with weekly scalp DPC. This TCR was recovered from an adult with alopecia areata. Some clones in this sample may be carry-over from other donors' samples. This table probably holds off-target reads from a library built for another chain. Sample: whole blood, taken before DPC sensitization or 2, 6, or about 24 weeks after (not recorded which).

The CDR3 region has the DNA TGTGCCAGCAGCTTAGTAGCCCGACTAGTTGGCTACAATGAGCAGTTCTTC. It specifies CASSLVARLVGYNEQFF. V gene TRBV7-8 combines with J gene TRBJ2-1; TRBD2 is a possible D gene (6 bases). The CDR3 contains 17 residues. The germline CDR1 and CDR2 sequences are SGHVS and FQNEAQ. Between the trimmed V and J ends, which lost 1 base and 3 bases, there was a span of 16 bases. Full variable domain (remainder filled in from reference TRBV7-8 and TRBJ2-1): GAGVSQSPRYKVAKRGQDVALRCDPISGHVSLFWYQQALGQGPEFLTYFQNEAQLDKSGLPSDRFFAERPEGSVSTLKIQRTQQEDSAVYLCASSLVARLVGYNEQFFGPGTRLTVL.